This is a list of T cell receptor beta chains from one sample in a study of a mutant IDH1 vaccine in newly diagnosed glioma. Some clones are missing from TCRdb's copy, which holds only in-frame ones; the method was immunoSEQ multiplex PCR. This sample has roughly 35,000 clones, with 70% to 90% found just once. Sequenced here: PBMCs, sampled from a glioma patient treated with radiotherapy, temozolomide or both. The source is a woman in her thirties or forties with glioma. The CDR3 runs from the conserved cysteine through the conserved F or W. The order of the fields is clone size, V gene, CDR3 protein. The size entry is marked missing in some rows and otherwise reads once, few, many or a size class.

>.|TRBV6-5
CASRGVRGLSTEAFF
>.|TRBV9
CASSVGQNTGELFF
>.|TRBV15
CATASGTATYEQYF
>.|TRBV5-4
CASSAGLNTGELFF
>.|TRBV28
CASSFGGPSGANVLTF
>.|TRBV19
CASSIRSGSYTF
>.|TRBV7-2
CASSLVRDSNSPLHF
>.|TRBV6-1
CASSDKSVYEQYF
>.|TRBV27
CASSLTVGPGELFF
>.|TRBV6-5
CASSYSTFTNSPLHF
>.|TRBV5-1
CATQKLPSGANVLTF
>once|TRBV6-1
CASSEYLGPRTQYF
>.|TRBV7-8
CASSRSNQPQHF
>.|TRBV7-2
CASSLMGTGKHYGYTF
>.|TRBV15
CATSGDGAGEAFF
>.|TRBV6-5
CASSYRLPNTEAFF
>few|TRBV6-1
CASSERSNTEAFF
>once|TRBV2
CASVGHSPTNYGYTF